Listed here is a single TCR beta chain. The germline gives CDR1 GTSNPN, CDR2 SVGIG (reference sequence). This CDR3 has 14 amino acids. Trimming took off 4 bases at V and 0 bases at J, with 11 bases between the two ends. TCRdb's table, derived via immunoSEQ multiplex PCR, lists solely in-frame clones and lacks some. The sample has fewer than 250,000 clones; about 86% are singletons. The sample comes from a study of blood T cell repertoires in COVID-19. This chain connects TRBV30 to TRBJ2-3; possibly TRBD1 for D (6 bases). The sequence came from a woman aged 45-60 years with acute or convalescent COVID-19. The sequencing sample was made of peripheral blood. The CDR3 bases are TGTGCCTGGACTCCAGGACAGAGCACAGATACGCAGTATTTT. Protein sequence: CAWTPGQSTDTQYF.